A single sample is the source of the 7 T cell receptor beta chains below, sequenced in a study of early T cells in non-severe SARS-CoV-2 infection. Using its own MiXCR run on the 5' RACE reads, TCRdb lists one record per CDR3 protein. This table has about 64,000 distinct CDR3 sequences, less than 15% appearing once. Sequenced: whole blood. The receptors here all came from an adult who was a healthcare worker with PCR-confirmed SARS-CoV-2 infection or an uninfected control (not recorded which).

In its sample, this clonotype was seen a few times. V and J are TRBV4-3 and TRBJ2-2; TRBD1 is a possible D gene (6 bases). The CDR3 loop spans 17 amino acids. V lost 1 base and J 3 bases, leaving 15 bases between the germline ends. Germline CDR1 reads LGHNA; CDR2 reads YSLEER. In nucleotides, the CDR3 is TGCGCCAGCAGCCAAGCCACAGGGACGGTACACACCGGGGAGCTGTTTTTT. Translating it yields CASSQATGTVHTGELFF.

This clonotype has more than one count but fewer than ten. J is TRBJ1-6 and V is TRBV6-2 or TRBV6-3; 9 bases are shared with TRBD1. The CDR3 spans 15 residues. V gave up 2 bases and J gave up 6 bases; unmatched junction bases: 2. Germline V gene sequence: CDR1 MNHEY, CDR2 SVGEGT. The CDR3 sequence is CASSYGTGSNSPLHF. The CDR3 bases are TGTGCCAGCAGTTACGGGACAGGGAGTAATTCACCCCTCCACTTT.

The rearrangement links TRBV6-1 to TRBJ1-5; maybe TRBD1 (5 bases). The CDR3 has 15 residues. The ends were cut back, 8 bases at V and 0 bases at J, with 14 bases in the middle. Germline CDR1 MNHNS, CDR2 SASEGT. CDR3 region: CASLEQVLSNQPQHF. DNA for the CDR3: TGTGCCAGCCTGGAACAGGTTCTTAGCAATCAGCCCCAGCATTTT.

The J gene is TRBJ1-1, the V gene TRBV20-1; D may be TRBD1 (5 bases). Germline lookup yields CDR1 DFQATT and CDR2 SNEGSKA (reference sequence). The ends were cut back, 5 bases at V and 4 bases at J, with 14 bases in the middle. CDR3 size: 13 residues. The CDR3 coding sequence is TGCAGTGCTGTTGGGACGGGAGGCACTGAAGCTTTCTTT. Protein product: CSAVGTGGTEAFF.

A few counts support this clonotype. The chain is built from TRBV20-1 and TRBJ2-3; D might be TRBD2 (5 bases). This CDR3 spans 14 amino acids. V lost 3 bases, J lost 7 bases, and 17 bases lay in between. Looked up from germline, CDR1 is DFQATT and CDR2 is SNEGSKA (reference sequence). CDR3 loop: CSASASTGGYTQYF. The CDR3 bases are TGCAGTGCTAGTGCTAGTACGGGCGGGTATACGCAGTATTTT.

This clonotype has a handful of counts. V usage is TRBV7-8 and J usage is TRBJ2-7, with D maybe TRBD1 (6 bases). The CDR3 runs 14 residues. The ends were cut back, 3 bases at V and 2 bases at J, with 11 bases in the middle. Germline V gene lookup returns CDR1 SGHVS and CDR2 FQNEAQ. The CDR3 DNA is TGTGCCAGCAGCTTGTGGACAGAAACCTACGAGCAGTACTTC. As protein: CASSLWTETYEQYF. Full variable domain (remainder filled in from reference TRBV7-8 and TRBJ2-7): GAGVSQSPRYKVAKRGQDVALRCDPISGHVSLFWYQQALGQGPEFLTYFQNEAQLDKSGLPSDRFFAERPEGSVSTLKIQRTQQEDSAVYLCASSLWTETYEQYFGPGTRLTVT.

The rearrangement links TRBV10-1 to TRBJ2-3, with TRBD2 as a possible D gene (5 bases). There are 13 residues in the CDR3. The germline V gene has CDR1 WNHNN and CDR2 SYGVQD (reference sequence). Trimming took off 9 bases at V and 4 bases at J, with 14 bases between the two ends. As DNA, the CDR3 is TGCGCCAGTAGCGATACCCTTGCAGATACGCAGTATTTT. Its protein is CASSDTLADTQYF.